This entry lists 10 T cell receptor beta chains sequenced from one sample in a study of cytomegalovirus exposure and HLA in healthy donors. Vbeta (60) and Jbeta (13) primers were used in the PCR. The assay was immunoSEQ multiplex PCR, and TCRdb's table has in-frame clones only and misses some. Here the sample spans about 150,000 clones, roughly 85% being singletons. The sample was PBMCs. The source is a woman between 25 and 40 years old in good health and CMV-seronegative.

The rearrangement joins TRBV28 to TRBJ1-2; no firm D call. The CDR3 loop spans 13 amino acids. Germline loops: CDR1 MDHEN, CDR2 SYDVKM. Deletions cut 1 base from V and 0 bases from J, with 3 bases between. CDR3 sequence: CASSLSSNYGYTF. In DNA form, the CDR3 reads TGTGCCAGCAGTTTATCCTCTAACTATGGCTACACCTTC.

This clone has only a few counts. This chain uses TRBV7-8 with TRBJ2-7, with D maybe TRBD1 (6 bases). The CDR3 extends over 12 amino acids. Germline V gives CDR1 SGHVS, CDR2 FQNEAQ. V lost 3 bases, J lost 7 bases, and 10 bases lay in between. CDR3 region: CASSFATGEQYF. As DNA, the CDR3 is TGTGCCAGCAGCTTCGCGACAGGAGAGCAGTACTTC.

The rearrangement uses TRBV4-1 and TRBJ2-4; TRBD1 is a possible D gene (6 bases). V was shortened by 0 bases and J by 5 bases, with 20 bases between the two germline ends. CDR1 and CDR2 from the germline V gene are MGHRA and YSYEKL. CDR3 length: 18 amino acids. The CDR3 loop reads CASSQDWTALEGQNIQYF. The CDR3 region has the DNA TGCGCCAGCAGCCAAGATTGGACAGCACTCGAAGGTCAAAACATTCAGTACTTC.

The chain couples TRBV7-2 to TRBJ2-3; 10 bases align to TRBD2. Germline V CDR1 and CDR2: SGHTA, FQGNSA. V lost 5 bases and J lost 4; bases outside the gene matches: 12. The CDR3 runs to 17 residues. This CDR3 reads CASSPRLAGGRADTQYF. Written as DNA, the CDR3 is TGTGCCAGCAGCCCACGACTAGCGGGTGGGAGGGCAGATACGCAGTATTTT.

Sample share makes this clone medium-sized. The chain combines TRBV4-3 with TRBJ1-2; possible D gene TRBD1, 6 bases. The CDR3 loop spans 15 amino acids. With 1 base removed from V and 0 bases from J, the gap between germline ends came to 9 bases. Germline V gene lookup returns CDR1 LGHNA and CDR2 YSLEER. CDR3 in DNA: TGCGCCAGCAGCCAAGGGGGGGGCGCTAACTATGGCTACACCTTC. It specifies CASSQGGGANYGYTF.

The chain combines TRBV11-2 with TRBJ2-7, with 8 bases identical to TRBD1. Germline CDR1 and CDR2: SGHAT and FQNNGV. V lost 5 bases and J lost 2; bases outside the gene matches: 8. The CDR3 is made up of 15 amino acids. The CDR3: CASSETGGSAYEQYF. CDR3 coding DNA: TGTGCCAGCAGCGAAACAGGGGGTTCTGCCTACGAGCAGTACTTC.

This clone was observed a handful of times. This chain connects TRBV5-1 to TRBJ2-7; 7 bases align to TRBD1. There are 13 residues in the CDR3. V lost 3 bases and J lost 9; bases outside the gene matches: 9. In germline, CDR1 is SGHRS, CDR2 YFSETQ. The CDR3: CASSWTGQDTQYF. The CDR3 coding sequence is TGCGCCAGCAGCTGGACAGGTCAAGATACGCAGTACTTC.

J is TRBJ1-2 and V is TRBV28; D might be TRBD1 (5 bases). The V gene lost 2 bases and the J gene lost 0 bases, with 7 bases spanning the gap. The CDR3 runs 14 residues. Germline V gene data show CDR1 as MDHEN and CDR2 as SYDVKM. This chain's CDR3 is CASSLAGTNYGYTF. The DNA of the CDR3 is TGTGCCAGCAGTTTAGCAGGGACTAACTATGGCTACACCTTC.

The chain links TRBV19 to TRBJ1-6; D gene uncertain. The CDR3 totals 12 residues. Germline V gene lookup returns CDR1 LNHDA and CDR2 SQIVND (reference sequence). The V gene lost 6 bases and the J gene lost 7 bases, with 7 bases spanning the gap. The chain's CDR3 is CASRLTNSPLHF. Here the CDR3 DNA reads TGTGCCAGTAGGTTGACAAATTCACCCCTCCACTTT.

The rearrangement joins TRBV10-1 to TRBJ1-5; 8 bases map to TRBD1. Per germline, CDR1 WNHNN and CDR2 SYGVQD (reference sequence). With V trimmed by 9 bases and J by 0 bases, 19 bases remained unmatched. The CDR3 is made up of 19 amino acids. The CDR3 DNA follows: TGCGCCAGACGCAACGAAAGGACAGGGAAAGACTATAGCAATCAGCCCCAGCATTTT. Residues: CARRNERTGKDYSNQPQHF.